A single sample gave rise to the 20 T cell receptor beta chains below, sequenced in a study of Ad26.COV2.S vaccination and SARS-CoV-2 variants. Treatment denoted: roughly 18 received Ad26.COV2.S at low or high dose, single or two shots; about 5 received placebo; per-sample allocation not given. Vaccine and placebo recipients were sampled on day 63 after the first injection. Profiled with immunoSEQ multiplex PCR; TCRdb holds only in-frame clones, not every one. The table includes around 300,000 clones, about 88% detected once. This specimen consisted of peripheral blood, obtained in a trial of Ad26.COV2.S vaccine versus placebo. The receptors here all came from a person between 18 and 59 years old who received the Ad26.COV2.S COVID-19 vaccine or a placebo.

The rearrangement uses TRBV5-1 and TRBJ1-6; no firm D call. CDR1 SGHRS and CDR2 YFSETQ come from the germline V gene. V lost 3 bases, J lost 5 bases, and 9 bases lay in between. CDR3 length: 14 amino acids. CDR3 sequence reads: CASSSSGDNSPLHF. DNA for the CDR3: TGCGCCAGCAGCTCCAGCGGCGATAATTCACCCCTCCACTTT. Together with reference TRBV5-1 and TRBJ1-6, the CDR3 gives the full variable domain: KAGVTQTPRYLIKTRGQQVTLSCSPISGHRSVSWYQQTPGQGLQFLFEYFSETQRNKGNFPGRFSGRQFSNSRSEMNVSTLELGDSALYLCASSSSGDNSPLHFGNGTRLTVT.

The chain joins TRBV4-3 to TRBJ2-3; 13 bases agree with TRBD2. Germline CDR1 reads LGHNA; CDR2 reads YSLEER. J lost 2 bases, V lost 4 bases, and 6 bases had no gene match. This CDR3 has 17 amino acids. The CDR3 DNA follows: TGCGCCAGCAGCCCGGGGACTAGCGGGACACCCACAGATACGCAGTATTTT. Translation gives CASSPGTSGTPTDTQYF.

The chain employs TRBV5-1 and TRBJ2-1, with D possibly being TRBD1 (6 bases). This CDR3 is built from 14 residues. V was trimmed by 5 bases and J by 7 bases, leaving 16 bases between them. Germline values: CDR1 SGHRS, CDR2 YFSETQ. CDR3 loop: CASRRKGVVNEQFF. In DNA form, the CDR3 reads TGCGCCAGCAGGCGAAAGGGGGTCGTGAATGAGCAGTTCTTC.

The chain combines TRBV6-2 or TRBV6-3 with TRBJ1-5; 8 bases are a match to TRBD1. This CDR3 contains 16 residues. Trimming at V came to 4 bases and at J to 0 bases, leaving 5 bases not matched to a gene. The germline CDR1 and CDR2 sequences are MNHEY and SVGEGT. DNA of the CDR3: TGTGCCAGCAGTTCCCTGGACAGGGCTAGCAATCAGCCCCAGCATTTT. As protein: CASSSLDRASNQPQHF.

CDR3 sequence (DNA): TGTGCCAGCAGCCGCGACAGGGAAGGTGGCTACACCTTC. It is translated as CASSRDREGGYTF. V gene TRBV7-9 combines with J gene TRBJ1-2, with 7 nucleotides matching TRBD1. The CDR3 is made up of 13 amino acids. CDR1 and CDR2 (germline): SEHNR, FQNEAQ (reference sequence). The V and J ends lost 5 bases and 7 bases, in that order; junction bases with no gene match: 7.

The chain uses TRBV2 and TRBJ2-1, with D possibly TRBD1 on 6 matching bases. V was clipped by 4 bases and J by 0 bases, with 10 bases between them. The CDR3 runs 15 residues. Germline V gene sequence: CDR1 SNHLY, CDR2 FYNNEI. The CDR3 bases are TGTGCCAGCAGTGGGTTAGGGGGCTCCTACAATGAGCAGTTCTTC. Amino acids: CASSGLGGSYNEQFF. Based on the CDR3 plus reference TRBV2 and TRBJ2-1, the full variable domain is EPEVTQTPSHQVTQMGQEVILRCVPISNHLYFYWYRQILGQKVEFLVSFYNNEISEKSEIFDDQFSVERPDGSNFTLKIRSTKLEDSAMYFCASSGLGGSYNEQFFGPGTRLTVL.

This chain links TRBV7-6 with TRBJ2-5, with 7 bases that match TRBD1. This CDR3 spans 14 amino acids. The V gene end was trimmed by 5 bases and the J gene end by 5 bases; junction bases not matched to a gene: 8. Germline values: CDR1 SGHVS, CDR2 FNYEAQ. CDR3: CASSERTGGETQYF. CDR3 DNA: TGTGCCAGCAGCGAGCGGACAGGCGGGGAGACCCAGTACTTC.

This rearrangement joins TRBV9 to TRBJ2-7; TRBD1 matches 9 bases. The CDR3 sequence is 14 residues long. Unmatched junction bases numbered 6, after V lost 4 bases and J lost 4 bases. Germline V CDR1 and CDR2: SGDLS, YYNGEE. CDR3: CASSKGQGNYEQYF. The CDR3 region has the DNA TGTGCCAGCAGCAAGGGACAGGGTAATTACGAGCAGTACTTC. Supplemented by reference TRBV9 and TRBJ2-7, the full variable domain reads DSGVTQTPKHLITATGQRVTLRCSPRSGDLSVYWYQQSLDQGLQFLIQYYNGEERAKGNILERFSAQQFPDLHSELNLSSLELGDSALYFCASSKGQGNYEQYFGPGTRLTVT.

This chain uses TRBV7-2 with TRBJ2-7; D is perhaps TRBD2 (6 bases). CDR3 size: 14 residues. Between the trimmed V and J ends, which lost 5 bases and 0 bases, there was a span of 11 bases. Germline V gene data show CDR1 as SGHTA and CDR2 as FQGNSA. CDR3 sequence: CASSHRDSSYEQYF. The CDR3 DNA sequence: TGTGCCAGCAGCCACCGGGACTCCTCCTACGAGCAGTACTTC.

The rearrangement links TRBV7-3 to TRBJ2-7, with a possible D match to TRBD2 (6 bases). CDR3 length equals 12 residues. Looked up from germline, CDR1 is SGHTA and CDR2 is FQGTGA. The germline V and J ends were trimmed by 6 bases and 6 bases, with 12 bases remaining between them. CDR3 sequence (DNA): TGTGCCAGCAGAACAGCGGGCGGCGAGCAGTACTTC. Its translation is CASRTAGGEQYF. Complete variable domain (other parts from reference TRBV7-3 and TRBJ2-7): GAGVSQTPSNKVTEKGKYVELRCDPISGHTALYWYRQSLGQGPEFLIYFQGTGAADDSGLPNDRFFAVRPEGSVSTLKIQRTERGDSAVYLCASRTAGGEQYFGPGTRLTVT.

Written as DNA, the CDR3 is TGTGCCAGCAGCGGTCGGGCAGGGGTTTCTTATGGCTACACCTTC. The encoded protein is CASSGRAGVSYGYTF. This rearrangement joins TRBV7-3 to TRBJ1-2, with D possibly matching TRBD1 (6 bases). Trimming stripped 5 bases from V and 5 bases from J, with 18 bases between. CDR3 length: 15 amino acids. Germline assignment: CDR1 SGHTA and CDR2 FQGTGA. Full variable domain (remainder filled in from reference TRBV7-3 and TRBJ1-2): GAGVSQTPSNKVTEKGKYVELRCDPISGHTALYWYRQSLGQGPEFLIYFQGTGAADDSGLPNDRFFAVRPEGSVSTLKIQRTERGDSAVYLCASSGRAGVSYGYTFGSGTRLTVV.

The chain combines TRBV9 with TRBJ2-3; the D is unclear. Trimming took off 3 bases at V and 5 bases at J, with 4 bases between the two ends. The CDR3 has 11 residues. Germline CDR1 is SGDLS and CDR2 is YYNGEE. The CDR3, as DNA: TGTGCCAGCAGCGGGGAAGATACGCAGTATTTT. Amino acids: CASSGEDTQYF.

V usage is TRBV7-3 and J usage is TRBJ1-2; 9 positions match TRBD1. CDR1 is SGHTA, CDR2 FQGTGA, per germline. V lost 6 bases, J lost 0 bases, and 8 bases stayed unmatched. This CDR3 region has 16 residues. This CDR3 reads CASRSPGQGPNYGYTF. CDR3 nucleotides: TGTGCCAGCAGGTCACCGGGACAGGGTCCTAACTATGGCTACACCTTC.

The chain joins TRBV27 to TRBJ1-6; 12 bases fit TRBD1. The CDR3 loop spans 16 amino acids. Germline CDR1 reads MNHEY; CDR2 reads SMNVEV (reference sequence). V lost 4 bases, J lost 7 bases, and 5 bases stayed unmatched. In nucleotides, the CDR3 is TGTGCCAGCAGTTCGGGACAGGGGGCTCGGAATTCACCCCTCCACTTT. Encoded protein: CASSSGQGARNSPLHF.

The chain has TRBV3-1 (or the pseudogene TRBV3-2) and TRBJ2-1, with 9 bases lining up with TRBD2. CDR3 length: 16 residues. V shed 4 bases, J shed 8 bases, and the junction held 12 bases outside the gene matches. CDR1 LGHDT and CDR2 YNNKEL come from the germline V gene (reference sequence). The CDR3 loop reads CASSPDSGGRAHEQFF. CDR3 coding DNA: TGTGCCAGCAGCCCTGACTCTGGCGGGAGGGCCCATGAGCAGTTCTTC.

This clone was observed at least ten times. The chain recombines TRBV5-6 with TRBJ2-7; no clear D. Per the germline V gene, CDR1 is SGHDT and CDR2 is YYEEEE. V was pared by 0 bases and J by 2 bases, with 12 bases between. This CDR3 is built from 15 residues. The CDR3 DNA sequence: TGTGCCAGCAGCTTGGCCAGCGCTCCCCCCTACGAGCAGTACTTC. Its translation: CASSLASAPPYEQYF.

This chain uses TRBV2 with TRBJ1-4, with 8 bases fitting TRBD1. The V gene end was trimmed by 3 bases and the J gene end by 7 bases; junction bases not matched to a gene: 7. Germline V CDR1 and CDR2: SNHLY, FYNNEI. The CDR3 totals 15 residues. The DNA of the CDR3 is TGTGCCAGCAGTGATCCCGGACAGGGAAGTGAAAAACTGTTTTTT. Translated: CASSDPGQGSEKLFF.

This clone was picked up a small number of times. The chain recombines TRBV27 with TRBJ1-6; 9 nucleotides line up with TRBD1. CDR1 and CDR2 (germline): MNHEY, SMNVEV (reference sequence). V was clipped by 4 bases and J by 10 bases; unmatched bases: 17. The CDR3 totals 18 residues. The CDR3 coding sequence is TGTGCCAGCAGTTCCGGGATAGTAGCGGGACAGGGAACCTCACCCCTCCACTTT. As protein: CASSSGIVAGQGTSPLHF.

The CDR3 region has the DNA TGTGCCAGCAGCGACAGGGATTTCGTAACTGAGGGTGAAGCTTTCTTT. Its translation: CASSDRDFVTEGEAFF. The rearrangement links TRBV6-4 to TRBJ1-1; 7 bases agree with TRBD1. The germline gives CDR1 MRHNA, CDR2 SNTAGT. CDR3 length equals 16 residues. V lost 6 bases and J lost 7; bases outside the gene matches: 17.

The chain joins TRBV5-1 to TRBJ1-1, with TRBD1 as a possible D gene (5 bases). This CDR3 is built from 13 residues. Trimming pared 6 bases from V and 0 bases from J, leaving 9 bases between. Looked up from germline, CDR1 is SGHRS and CDR2 is YFSETQ. The CDR3 sequence: CASKGPMNTEAFF. CDR3 DNA: TGCGCCAGCAAGGGACCGATGAACACTGAAGCTTTCTTT. The complete variable domain, with remaining parts taken from reference TRBV5-1 and TRBJ1-1, reads KAGVTQTPRYLIKTRGQQVTLSCSPISGHRSVSWYQQTPGQGLQFLFEYFSETQRNKGNFPGRFSGRQFSNSRSEMNVSTLELGDSALYLCASKGPMNTEAFFGQGTRLTVV.